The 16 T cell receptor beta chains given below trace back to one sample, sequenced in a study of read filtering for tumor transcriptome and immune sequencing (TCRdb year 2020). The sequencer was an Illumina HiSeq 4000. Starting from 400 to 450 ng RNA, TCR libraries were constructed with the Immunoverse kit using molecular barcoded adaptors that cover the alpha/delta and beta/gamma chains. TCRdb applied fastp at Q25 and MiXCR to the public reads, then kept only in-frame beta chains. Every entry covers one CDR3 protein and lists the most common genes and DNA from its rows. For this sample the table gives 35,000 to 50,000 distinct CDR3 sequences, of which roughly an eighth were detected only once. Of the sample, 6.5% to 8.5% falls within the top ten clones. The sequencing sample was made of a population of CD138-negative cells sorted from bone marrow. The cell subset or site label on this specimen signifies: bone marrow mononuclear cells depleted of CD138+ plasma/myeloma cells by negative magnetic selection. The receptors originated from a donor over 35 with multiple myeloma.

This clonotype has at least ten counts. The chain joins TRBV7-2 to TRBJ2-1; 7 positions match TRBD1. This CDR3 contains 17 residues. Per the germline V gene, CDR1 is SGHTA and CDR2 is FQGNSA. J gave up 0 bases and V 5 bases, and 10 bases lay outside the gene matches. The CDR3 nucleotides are TGTGCCAGCAGCCCGCGAACCGGGACAGTCTCCTACAATGAGCAGTTCTTC. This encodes CASSPRTGTVSYNEQFF.

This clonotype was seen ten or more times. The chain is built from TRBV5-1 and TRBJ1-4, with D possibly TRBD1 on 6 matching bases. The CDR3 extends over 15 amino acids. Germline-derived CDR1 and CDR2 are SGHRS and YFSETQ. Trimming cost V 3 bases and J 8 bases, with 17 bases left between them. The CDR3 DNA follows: TGCGCCAGCAGCTACGACAGGTGGGGCTTGGAAAAACTGTTTTTT. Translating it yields CASSYDRWGLEKLFF.

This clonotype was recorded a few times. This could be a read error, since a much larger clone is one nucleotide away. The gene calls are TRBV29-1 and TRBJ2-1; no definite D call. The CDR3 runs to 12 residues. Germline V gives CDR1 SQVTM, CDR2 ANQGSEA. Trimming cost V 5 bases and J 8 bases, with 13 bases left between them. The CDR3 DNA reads TGCAGCGTTCCGGCTAGTACGGATGAGCAGTTCTTC. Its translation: CSVPASTDEQFF.

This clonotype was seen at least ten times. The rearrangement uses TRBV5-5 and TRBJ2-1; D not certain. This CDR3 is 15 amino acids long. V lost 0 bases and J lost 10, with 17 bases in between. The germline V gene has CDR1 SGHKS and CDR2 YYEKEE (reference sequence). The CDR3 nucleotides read TGTGCCAGCAGCTTGGTGGTTAGCTCAACCGGGGAGCAGTTCTTC. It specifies CASSLVVSSTGEQFF.

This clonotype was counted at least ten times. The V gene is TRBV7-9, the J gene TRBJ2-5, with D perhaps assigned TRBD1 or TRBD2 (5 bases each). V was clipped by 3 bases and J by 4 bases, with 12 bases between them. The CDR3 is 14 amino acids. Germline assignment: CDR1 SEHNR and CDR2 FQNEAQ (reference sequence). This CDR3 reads CASSFHRGPETQYF. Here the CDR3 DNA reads TGTGCCAGCAGCTTCCATCGGGGCCCAGAGACCCAGTACTTC. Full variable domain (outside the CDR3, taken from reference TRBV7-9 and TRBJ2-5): DTGVSQNPRHKITKRGQNVTFRCDPISEHNRLYWYRQTLGQGPEFLTYFQNEAQLEKSRLLSDRFSAERPKGSFSTLEIQRTEQGDSAMYLCASSFHRGPETQYFGPGTRLLVL.

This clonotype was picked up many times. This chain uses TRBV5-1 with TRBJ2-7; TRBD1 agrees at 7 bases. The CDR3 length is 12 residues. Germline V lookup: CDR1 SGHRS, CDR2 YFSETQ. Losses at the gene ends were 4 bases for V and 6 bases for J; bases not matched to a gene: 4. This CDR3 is CASSNRGPEQYF. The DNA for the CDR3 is TGCGCCAGCAGCAACAGGGGCCCCGAGCAGTACTTC.

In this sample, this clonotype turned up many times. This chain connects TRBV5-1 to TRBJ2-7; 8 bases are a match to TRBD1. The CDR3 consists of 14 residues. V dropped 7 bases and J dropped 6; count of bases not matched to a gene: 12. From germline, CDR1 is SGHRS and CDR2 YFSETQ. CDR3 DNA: TGCGCCAGCGGAAATCAGGGGGCTGGAGGCGAGCAGTACTTC. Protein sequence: CASGNQGAGGEQYF.

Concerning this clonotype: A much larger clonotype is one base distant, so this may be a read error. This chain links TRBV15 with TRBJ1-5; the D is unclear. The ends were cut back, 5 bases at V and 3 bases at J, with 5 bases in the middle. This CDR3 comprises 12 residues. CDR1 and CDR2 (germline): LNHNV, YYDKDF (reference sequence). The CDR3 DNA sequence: TGTGCCACCAGCGGGGACAATCAGCCCCAGCATTTT. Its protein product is CATSGDNQPQHF.

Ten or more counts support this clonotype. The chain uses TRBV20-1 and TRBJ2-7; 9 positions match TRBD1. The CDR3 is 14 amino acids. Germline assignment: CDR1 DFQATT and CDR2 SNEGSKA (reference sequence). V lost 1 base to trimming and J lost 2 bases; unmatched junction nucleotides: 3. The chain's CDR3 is CSARGGQGTYEQYF. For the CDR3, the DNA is TGCAGTGCTAGAGGGGGACAGGGAACCTACGAGCAGTACTTC.

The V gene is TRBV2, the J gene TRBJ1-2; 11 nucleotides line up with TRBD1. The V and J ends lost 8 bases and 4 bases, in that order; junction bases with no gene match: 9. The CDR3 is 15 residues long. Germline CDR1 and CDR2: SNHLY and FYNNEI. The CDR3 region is CASAVGGTGGYGYTF. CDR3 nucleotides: TGTGCCAGCGCTGTTGGGGGGACAGGGGGCTATGGCTACACCTTC.

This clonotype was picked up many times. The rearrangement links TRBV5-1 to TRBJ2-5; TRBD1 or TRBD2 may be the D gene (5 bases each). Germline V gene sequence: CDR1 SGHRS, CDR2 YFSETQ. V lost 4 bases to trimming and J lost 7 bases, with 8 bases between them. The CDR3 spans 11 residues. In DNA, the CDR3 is TGCGCCAGCAGCAGGGACGGGACCCAGTACTTC. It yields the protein CASSRDGTQYF.

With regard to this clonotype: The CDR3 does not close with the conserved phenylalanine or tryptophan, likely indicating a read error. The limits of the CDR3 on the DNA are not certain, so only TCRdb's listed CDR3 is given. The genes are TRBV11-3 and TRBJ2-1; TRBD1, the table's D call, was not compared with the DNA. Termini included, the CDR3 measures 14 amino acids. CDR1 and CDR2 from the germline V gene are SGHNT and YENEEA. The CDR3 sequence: CASRLSLPGGELFL.

In nucleotides, the CDR3 is TGTGCCAGCAGTATAGTAGGGGAAACTTTCTTT. Translating it yields CASSIVGETFF. The rearrangement uses TRBV6-2 or TRBV6-3 and TRBJ1-1; D is possibly TRBD1 (5 bases). The CDR3 has 11 residues. V shed 5 bases and J shed 12 bases, with 13 bases lying between them. Per the germline V gene, CDR1 is MNHEY and CDR2 is SVGEGT.

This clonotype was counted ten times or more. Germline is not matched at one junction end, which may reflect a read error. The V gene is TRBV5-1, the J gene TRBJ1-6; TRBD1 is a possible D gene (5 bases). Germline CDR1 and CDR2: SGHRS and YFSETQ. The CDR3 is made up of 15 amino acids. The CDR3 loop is CASSPDGGYSSPLHF. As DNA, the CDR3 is TGCGCCAGCAGCCCAGATGGGGGGTATAGTTCACCCCTCCACTTT.

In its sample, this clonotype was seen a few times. CDR3 DNA: TGTGCCATCAGTGTGAAGGGTGATCAGCCCCAGCATTTT. It encodes CAISVKGDQPQHF. The chain uses TRBV10-3 and TRBJ1-5; D remains unclear. CDR3 length: 13 residues. Germline V gene sequence: CDR1 ENHRY, CDR2 SYGVKD. Trimming pared 4 bases from V and 5 bases from J, leaving 9 bases between.

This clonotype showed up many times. CDR3 region: CASSSLSAATLNYGYTF. CDR3 nucleotide sequence: TGTGCCAGCAGCTCTTTGTCCGCAGCTACTTTGAACTATGGCTACACCTTC. The chain links TRBV5-6 to TRBJ1-2; D remains unclear. V was clipped by 3 bases and J by 2 bases, with 20 bases between them. This CDR3 has 17 amino acids. Germline CDR1 and CDR2: SGHDT and YYEEEE.